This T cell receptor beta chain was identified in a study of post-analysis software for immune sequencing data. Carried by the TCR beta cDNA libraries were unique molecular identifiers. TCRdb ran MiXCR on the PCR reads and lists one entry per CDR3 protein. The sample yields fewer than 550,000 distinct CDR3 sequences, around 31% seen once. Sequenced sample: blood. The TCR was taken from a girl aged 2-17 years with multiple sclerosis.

CDR3 residues: CASSLQPSEQYF. The CDR3 coding sequence is TGTGCCAGCAGCCTCCAACCCTCAGAGCAGTACTTC. This chain connects TRBV11-2 to TRBJ2-5; D ambiguous. Germline V gene sequence: CDR1 SGHAT, CDR2 FQNNGV. The CDR3 has 12 residues. Between the trimmed V and J ends, which lost 5 bases and 11 bases, there was a span of 15 bases.